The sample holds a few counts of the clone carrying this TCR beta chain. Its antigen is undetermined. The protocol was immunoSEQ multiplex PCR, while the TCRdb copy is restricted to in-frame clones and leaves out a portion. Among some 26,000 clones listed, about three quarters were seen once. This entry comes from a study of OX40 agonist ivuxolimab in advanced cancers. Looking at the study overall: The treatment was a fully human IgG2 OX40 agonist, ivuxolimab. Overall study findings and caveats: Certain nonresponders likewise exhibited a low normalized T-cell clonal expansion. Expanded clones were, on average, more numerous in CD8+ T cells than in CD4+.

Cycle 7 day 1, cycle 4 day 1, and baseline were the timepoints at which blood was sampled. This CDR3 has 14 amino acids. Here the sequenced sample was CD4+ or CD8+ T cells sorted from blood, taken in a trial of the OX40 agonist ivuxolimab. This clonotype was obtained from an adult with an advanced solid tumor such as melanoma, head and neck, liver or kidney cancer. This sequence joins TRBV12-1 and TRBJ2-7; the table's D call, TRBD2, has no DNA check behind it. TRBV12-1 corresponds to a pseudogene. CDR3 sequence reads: CASGPTSRRYEQYF. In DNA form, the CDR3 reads TGTGCCAGCGGGCCGACTAGCCGGCGCTACGAGCAGTACTTC.